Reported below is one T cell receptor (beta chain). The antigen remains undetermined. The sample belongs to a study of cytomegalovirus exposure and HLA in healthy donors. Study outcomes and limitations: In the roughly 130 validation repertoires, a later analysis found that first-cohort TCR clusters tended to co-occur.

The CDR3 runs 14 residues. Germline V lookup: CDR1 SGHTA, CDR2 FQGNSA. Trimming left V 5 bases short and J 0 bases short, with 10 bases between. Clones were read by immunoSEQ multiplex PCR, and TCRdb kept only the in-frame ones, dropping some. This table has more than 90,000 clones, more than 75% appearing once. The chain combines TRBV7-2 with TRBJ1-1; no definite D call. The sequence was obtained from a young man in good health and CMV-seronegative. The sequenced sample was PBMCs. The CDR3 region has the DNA TGTGCCAGCAGCCCCGAACCAGTGAACACTGAAGCTTTCTTT. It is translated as CASSPEPVNTEAFF.